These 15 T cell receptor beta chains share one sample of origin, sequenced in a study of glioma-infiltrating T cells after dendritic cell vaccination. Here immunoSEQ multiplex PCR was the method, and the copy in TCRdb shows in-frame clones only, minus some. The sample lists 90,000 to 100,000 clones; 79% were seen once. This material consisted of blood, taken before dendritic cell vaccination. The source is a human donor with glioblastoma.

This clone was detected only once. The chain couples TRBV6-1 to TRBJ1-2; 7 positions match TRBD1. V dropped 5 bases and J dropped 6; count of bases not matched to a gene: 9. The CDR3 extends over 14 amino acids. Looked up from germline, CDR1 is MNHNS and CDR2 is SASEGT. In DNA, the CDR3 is TGTGCCAGCAGTCCAAGACAGGGTTGGAATGGCTACACCTTC. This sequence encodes CASSPRQGWNGYTF.

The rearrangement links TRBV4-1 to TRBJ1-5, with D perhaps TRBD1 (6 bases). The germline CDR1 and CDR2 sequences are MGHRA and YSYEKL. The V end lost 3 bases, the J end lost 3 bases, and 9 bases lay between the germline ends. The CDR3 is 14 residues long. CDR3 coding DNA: TGCGCCAGCAGCCAGGACAGCAACAATCAGCCCCAGCATTTT. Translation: CASSQDSNNQPQHF.

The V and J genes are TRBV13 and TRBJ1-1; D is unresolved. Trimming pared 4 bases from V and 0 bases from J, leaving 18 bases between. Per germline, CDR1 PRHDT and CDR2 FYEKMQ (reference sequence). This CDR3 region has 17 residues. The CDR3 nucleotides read TGTGCCAGCAGCTCGCCCTGGGGAGGGATGATGAACACTGAAGCTTTCTTT. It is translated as CASSSPWGGMMNTEAFF. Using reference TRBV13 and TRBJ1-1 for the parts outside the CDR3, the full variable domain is AAGVIQSPRHLIKEKRETATLKCYPIPRHDTVYWYQQGPGQDPQFLISFYEKMQSDKGSIPDRFSAQQFSDYHSELNMSSLELGDSALYFCASSSPWGGMMNTEAFFGQGTRLTVV.

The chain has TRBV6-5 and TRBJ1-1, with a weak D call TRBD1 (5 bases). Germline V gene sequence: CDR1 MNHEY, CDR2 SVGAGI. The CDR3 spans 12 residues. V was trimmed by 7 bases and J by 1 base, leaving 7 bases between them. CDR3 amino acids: CASIDRNTEAFF. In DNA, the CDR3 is TGTGCCAGCATCGACAGGAACACTGAAGCTTTCTTT.

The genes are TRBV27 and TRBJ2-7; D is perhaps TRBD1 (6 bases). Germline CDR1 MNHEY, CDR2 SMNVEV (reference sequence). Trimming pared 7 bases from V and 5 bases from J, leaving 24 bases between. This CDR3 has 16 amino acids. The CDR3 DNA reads TGTGCCAGCACCCTAAAGGAACAGGGTTATAGGCACGAGCAGTACTTC. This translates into CASTLKEQGYRHEQYF.

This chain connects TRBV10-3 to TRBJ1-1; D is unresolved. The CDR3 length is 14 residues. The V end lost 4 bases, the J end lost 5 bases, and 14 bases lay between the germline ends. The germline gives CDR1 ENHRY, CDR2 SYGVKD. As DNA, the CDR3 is TGTGCCATCAGTGCCCAGGATCAGCAGACTGAAGCTTTCTTT. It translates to CAISAQDQQTEAFF.

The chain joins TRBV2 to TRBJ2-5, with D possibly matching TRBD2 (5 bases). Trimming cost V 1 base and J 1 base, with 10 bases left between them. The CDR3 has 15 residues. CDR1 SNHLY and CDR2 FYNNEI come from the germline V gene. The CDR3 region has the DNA TGTGCCAGCAGTGAAGAGGGTAGCGCCCAAGAGACCCAGTACTTC. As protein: CASSEEGSAQETQYF.

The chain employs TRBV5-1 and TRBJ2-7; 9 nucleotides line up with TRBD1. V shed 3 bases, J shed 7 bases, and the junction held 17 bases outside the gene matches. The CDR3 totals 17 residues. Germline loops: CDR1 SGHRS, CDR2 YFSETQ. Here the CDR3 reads CASSSGQGIRLAGEQYF. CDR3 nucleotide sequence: TGCGCCAGCAGCTCCGGACAGGGGATTCGATTGGCGGGTGAGCAGTACTTC.

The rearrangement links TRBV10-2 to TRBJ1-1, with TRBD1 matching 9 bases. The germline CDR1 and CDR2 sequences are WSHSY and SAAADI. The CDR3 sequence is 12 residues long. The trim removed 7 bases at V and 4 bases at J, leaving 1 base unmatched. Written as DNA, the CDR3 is TGCGCCAGCACGGACAGGGGCACTGAAGCTTTCTTT. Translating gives CASTDRGTEAFF.

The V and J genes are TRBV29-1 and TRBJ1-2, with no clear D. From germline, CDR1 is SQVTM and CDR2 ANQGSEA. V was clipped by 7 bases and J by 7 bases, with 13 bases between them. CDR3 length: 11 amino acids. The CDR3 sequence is CSERNAGGYTF. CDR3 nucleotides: TGCAGCGAACGAAACGCCGGTGGCTACACCTTC. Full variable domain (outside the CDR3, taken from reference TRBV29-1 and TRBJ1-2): SAVISQKPSRDICQRGTSLTIQCQVDSQVTMMFWYRQQPGQSLTLIATANQGSEATYESGFVIDKFPISRPNLTFSTLTVSNMSPEDSSIYLCSERNAGGYTFGSGTRLTVV.

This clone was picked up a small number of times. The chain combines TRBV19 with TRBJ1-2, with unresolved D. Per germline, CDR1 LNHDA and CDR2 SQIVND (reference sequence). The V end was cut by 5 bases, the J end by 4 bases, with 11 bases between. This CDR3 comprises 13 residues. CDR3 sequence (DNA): TGTGCCAGTAGTGATTATAAACTCTATGGCTACACCTTC. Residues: CASSDYKLYGYTF. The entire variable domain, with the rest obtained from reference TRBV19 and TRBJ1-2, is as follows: DGGITQSPKYLFRKEGQNVTLSCEQNLNHDAMYWYRQDPGQGLRLIYYSQIVNDFQKGDIAEGYSVSREKKESFPLTVTSAQKNPTAFYLCASSDYKLYGYTFGSGTRLTVV.

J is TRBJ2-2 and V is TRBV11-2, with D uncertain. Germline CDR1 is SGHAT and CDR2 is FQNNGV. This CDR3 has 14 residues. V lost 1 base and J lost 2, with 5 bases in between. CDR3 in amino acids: CASSLAYNTGELFF. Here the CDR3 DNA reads TGTGCCAGCAGCTTAGCCTATAACACCGGGGAGCTGTTTTTT.

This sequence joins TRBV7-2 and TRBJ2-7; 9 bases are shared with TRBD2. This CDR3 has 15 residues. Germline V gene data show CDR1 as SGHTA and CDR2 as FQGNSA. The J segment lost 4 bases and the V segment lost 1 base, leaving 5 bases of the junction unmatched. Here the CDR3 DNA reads TGTGCCAGCAGCTTAGATAGTGGACTAGCGTACGAGCAGTACTTC. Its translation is CASSLDSGLAYEQYF.

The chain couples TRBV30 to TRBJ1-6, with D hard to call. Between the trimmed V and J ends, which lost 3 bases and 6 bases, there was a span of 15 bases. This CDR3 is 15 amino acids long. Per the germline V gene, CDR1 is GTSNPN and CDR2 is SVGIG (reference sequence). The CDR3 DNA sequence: TGTGCCTGGAGGGTTACGGGAGGACCTAATTCACCCCTCCACTTT. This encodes CAWRVTGGPNSPLHF.

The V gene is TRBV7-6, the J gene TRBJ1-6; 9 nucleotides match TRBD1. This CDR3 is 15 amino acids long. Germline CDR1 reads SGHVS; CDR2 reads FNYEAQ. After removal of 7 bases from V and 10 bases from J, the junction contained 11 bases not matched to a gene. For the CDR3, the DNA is TGTGCCAGCAAAGCGACCCCGGGGACAGGGTCACCCCTCCACTTT. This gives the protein CASKATPGTGSPLHF. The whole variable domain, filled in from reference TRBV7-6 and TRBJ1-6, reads GAGVSQSPRYKVTKRGQDVALRCDPISGHVSLYWYRQALGQGPEFLTYFNYEAQQDKSGLPNDRFSAERPEGSISTLTIQRTEQRDSAMYRCASKATPGTGSPLHFGNGTRLTVT.